This T cell receptor beta chain was sequenced in a study of control samples from healthy donors and cancer patients. Clones were sequenced by immunoSEQ multiplex PCR, and TCRdb holds only the in-frame ones, with some missing. The data contain 100,000 to 150,000 clones, almost 95% of them singletons. CDR1 and CDR2 from the germline V gene are MNHNY and SVGAGI (reference sequence). There are 16 residues in the CDR3. V trimming: 5 bases; J trimming: 7 bases; junction bases outside the gene matches: 15. The specimen was PBMCs. The chain recombines TRBV6-6 with TRBJ2-3; 7 nucleotides align to TRBD2. The source of this sequence is an elderly man with head and neck cancer. CDR3 DNA: TGTGCCAGCAGTCAACTAGCGCCCGAAGGAGGGTATACGCAGTATTTT. Translated: CASSQLAPEGGYTQYF.